The 20 T cell receptor beta chains reported below all come from one sample, sequenced in a study of shared clonotypes between healthy human individuals (dated by TCRdb to between 2020 and 2021). To prepare the library, the immunoSEQ multiplex PCR assay was applied. Held by TCRdb, this immuneACCESS table contains in-frame sequences only and omits some clones. Under half of the omission traces to an unresolved V gene where checked; the cause of the rest is unknown. The sample table holds a few million clones, of which around 90% were seen once. Of the sample, around 0.15% is held by the ten largest clones. Specimen: naive CD4+ T cells sorted from blood. The sample's cell subset or site label, in plain terms: CD45RA+ positively selected. The source is a young man in good health.

The chain carries TRBV5-1 and TRBJ2-3; TRBD2 is a possible D gene (6 bases). V was pared by 6 bases and J by 2 bases, with 13 bases between. CDR1 is SGHRS, CDR2 YFSETQ, per germline. This CDR3 has 14 residues. CDR3 nucleotide sequence: TGCGCCAGCACCGGGGGACCCATCACAGATACGCAGTATTTT. Its translation is CASTGGPITDTQYF.

Notes on this clone: Other DNA sequences in the same sample also yield this CDR3. This chain links TRBV30 with TRBJ2-7, with unresolved D. Germline loops: CDR1 GTSNPN, CDR2 SVGIG (reference sequence). The CDR3 has 13 amino acids. V was clipped by 0 bases and J by 0 bases, with 6 bases between them. The CDR3 DNA follows: TGTGCCTGGAGTGTAGGCACCTCCTACGAGCAGTACTTC. Translation gives CAWSVGTSYEQYF.

The rearrangement links TRBV4-3 to TRBJ2-7, with a possible D match to TRBD2 (5 bases). Germline CDR1 is LGHNA and CDR2 is YSLEER. The CDR3 sequence is 12 residues long. V lost 0 bases to trimming and J lost 5 bases, with 5 bases between them. CDR3 coding DNA: TGCGCCAGCAGCCAAGAGAGGGACGAGCAGTACTTC. This codes for CASSQERDEQYF.

The V call is TRBV4-1, the J call TRBJ2-7; D is possibly TRBD1 (6 bases). V lost 3 bases and J lost 9, with 15 bases in between. The CDR3 loop spans 13 amino acids. The germline CDR1 and CDR2 sequences are MGHRA and YSYEKL. DNA of the CDR3: TGCGCCAGCAGCCAGGGGCACAGGGCGGGGCAGTACTTC. Its protein product is CASSQGHRAGQYF.

The CDR3: CASSEAGGGSGNTIYF. The CDR3, as DNA: TGTGCCAGCAGTGAGGCAGGGGGCGGCTCTGGAAACACCATATATTTT. The chain employs TRBV6-1 and TRBJ1-3, with TRBD1 matching over 8 bases. V gave up 3 bases and J gave up 0 bases; unmatched junction bases: 4. Germline loops: CDR1 MNHNS, CDR2 SASEGT. The CDR3 sequence is 16 residues long.

J is TRBJ2-5 and V is TRBV30, with TRBD2 matching over 8 bases. The CDR3 has 16 residues. Germline V gene sequence: CDR1 GTSNPN, CDR2 SVGIG (reference sequence). The V and J ends lost 2 bases and 2 bases, in that order; junction bases with no gene match: 10. The CDR3 reads CAWSQTRTSRQETQYF. The CDR3 DNA follows: TGTGCCTGGAGTCAAACCCGGACTAGCAGACAAGAGACCCAGTACTTC.

The chain carries TRBV11-2 and TRBJ2-5; no clear D. The germline V gene encodes CDR1 SGHAT and CDR2 FQNNGV. V lost 7 bases and J lost 1, with 13 bases in between. The CDR3 length is 14 residues. Written as DNA, the CDR3 is TGTGCCAGCACTTCCCGAAGGATCCAAGAGACCCAGTACTTC. Translation: CASTSRRIQETQYF. Full variable domain (outside the CDR3, taken from reference TRBV11-2 and TRBJ2-5): EAGVAQSPRYKIIEKRQSVAFWCNPISGHATLYWYQQILGQGPKLLIQFQNNGVVDDSQLPKDRFSAERLKGVDSTLKIQPAKLEDSAVYLCASTSRRIQETQYFGPGTRLLVL.

The CDR3 DNA follows: TGTGCCAGCAGTTACCCGACAGGTGTTGAAGCTTTCTTT. Protein: CASSYPTGVEAFF. The J gene is TRBJ1-1, the V gene TRBV6-6, with D tentatively TRBD1 (6 bases). Germline CDR1 MNHNY, CDR2 SVGAGI (reference sequence). Between the trimmed V and J ends, which lost 2 bases and 7 bases, there was a span of 11 bases. The CDR3 runs 13 residues.

V usage is TRBV9 and J usage is TRBJ2-3, with 14 bases matching TRBD2. This CDR3 spans 17 amino acids. The V segment lost 3 bases and the J segment 2 bases; nucleotides outside the gene matches: 5. Germline V CDR1 and CDR2: SGDLS, YYNGEE. CDR3 nucleotides: TGTGCCAGCAGCGAGGGGACTAGCGGGGGACCCACAGATACGCAGTATTTT. This sequence encodes CASSEGTSGGPTDTQYF. Full variable domain (outside the CDR3, taken from reference TRBV9 and TRBJ2-3): DSGVTQTPKHLITATGQRVTLRCSPRSGDLSVYWYQQSLDQGLQFLIQYYNGEERAKGNILERFSAQQFPDLHSELNLSSLELGDSALYFCASSEGTSGGPTDTQYFGPGTRLTVL.

V usage is TRBV6-5 and J usage is TRBJ2-1; perhaps TRBD2 as D (6 bases). The germline V and J ends were trimmed by 6 bases and 2 bases, with 11 bases remaining between them. In germline, CDR1 is MNHEY, CDR2 SVGAGI. This CDR3 spans 14 amino acids. CDR3 sequence: CASRDYPTYNEQFF. The CDR3 nucleotides read TGTGCCAGCAGGGACTATCCCACCTACAATGAGCAGTTCTTC.

The V call is TRBV6-4, the J call TRBJ2-1; 13 bases fit TRBD2. Germline V gene sequence: CDR1 MRHNA, CDR2 SNTAGT. J was trimmed by 9 bases and V by 0 bases; bases with no gene match: 8. The length of the CDR3 is 17 residues. The CDR3 is CASSDSPTSGRATEQFF. The DNA for the CDR3 is TGTGCCAGCAGTGACTCCCCAACTAGCGGGAGGGCCACTGAGCAGTTCTTC.

J is TRBJ2-3 and V is TRBV7-6; D is unresolved. V was cut by 5 bases and J by 1 base, with 10 bases left in between. The CDR3 is made up of 14 amino acids. Germline assignment: CDR1 SGHVS and CDR2 FNYEAQ. CDR3 in DNA: TGTGCCAGCAGCCCCCGTAGGGGCACAGATACGCAGTATTTT. Protein sequence: CASSPRRGTDTQYF. The whole variable domain, filled in from reference TRBV7-6 and TRBJ2-3, reads GAGVSQSPRYKVTKRGQDVALRCDPISGHVSLYWYRQALGQGPEFLTYFNYEAQQDKSGLPNDRFSAERPEGSISTLTIQRTEQRDSAMYRCASSPRRGTDTQYFGPGTRLTVL.

The chain employs TRBV11-2 and TRBJ2-5; 9 nucleotides agree with TRBD2. Germline loops: CDR1 SGHAT, CDR2 FQNNGV. Trimming cost V 3 bases and J 4 bases; bases outside gene matches: 6. CDR3 length: 15 amino acids. In nucleotides, the CDR3 is TGTGCCAGCAGCTTCATGGGACTAGCAGGAGAGACCCAGTACTTC. This gives the protein CASSFMGLAGETQYF.

J is TRBJ2-1 and V is TRBV7-9; a possible D gene is TRBD2 (6 bases). V was pared by 4 bases and J by 10 bases, with 11 bases between. Germline V gives CDR1 SEHNR, CDR2 FQNEAQ (reference sequence). The CDR3 is 12 amino acids. CDR3 bases: TGTGCCAGCAGCTCCACGGGGGTAGAGCAGTTCTTC. Translation: CASSSTGVEQFF.

CDR3 in DNA: TGTGCCAGCAGCGTAGGCGGACAGCACTATGGCTACACCTTC. Translated, it gives CASSVGGQHYGYTF. This chain uses TRBV9 with TRBJ1-2; TRBD1 is a possible D gene (6 bases). Germline CDR1 and CDR2: SGDLS and YYNGEE. This CDR3 is 14 amino acids long. V was pared by 0 bases and J by 3 bases, with 9 bases between.

This clone was detected only once. The chain employs TRBV6-1 and TRBJ2-7; D remains ambiguous. Germline V gene sequence: CDR1 MNHNS, CDR2 SASEGT. With 2 bases removed from V and 4 bases from J, the gap between germline ends came to 6 bases. This CDR3 contains 12 residues. CDR3 sequence reads: CASSEFLYEQYF. The CDR3 DNA is TGTGCCAGCAGTGAATTTCTGTACGAGCAGTACTTC.

The genes are TRBV7-2 and TRBJ1-2, with TRBD1 as a possible D gene (5 bases). CDR3 length equals 14 residues. V was cut by 4 bases and J by 1 base, with 10 bases left in between. CDR1 is SGHTA, CDR2 FQGNSA, per germline. The CDR3 spells CASSSGRGNYGYTF. CDR3 nucleotides: TGTGCCAGCAGCTCGGGGAGGGGTAACTATGGCTACACCTTC.

V and J are TRBV28 and TRBJ1-2; the match to TRBD1 covers 8 bases. Germline V gene data show CDR1 as MDHEN and CDR2 as SYDVKM. V dropped 2 bases and J dropped 6; count of bases not matched to a gene: 5. The CDR3 sequence is 14 residues long. The DNA of the CDR3 is TGTGCCAGCAGTTTAACCGACAGGGGAAATGGCTACACCTTC. Protein: CASSLTDRGNGYTF.

The CDR3 region is CASSSRGVDTGELFF. CDR3 bases: TGTGCCAGCAGCTCCAGGGGAGTTGACACCGGGGAGCTGTTTTTT. The chain links TRBV7-8 to TRBJ2-2, with D possibly matching TRBD1 (6 bases). CDR3 length equals 15 residues. The ends were cut back, 4 bases at V and 3 bases at J, with 12 bases in the middle. Germline lookup yields CDR1 SGHVS and CDR2 FQNEAQ.

This rearrangement joins TRBV5-1 to TRBJ2-1, with TRBD1 matching over 10 bases. Per the germline V gene, CDR1 is SGHRS and CDR2 is YFSETQ. This CDR3 region has 14 residues. J was trimmed by 9 bases and V by 0 bases; bases with no gene match: 3. For the CDR3, the DNA is TGCGCCAGCAGCTTGGCCGGGACAGGGGTTGAGCAGTTCTTC. Translated: CASSLAGTGVEQFF. The full variable domain, with the rest looked up from reference TRBV5-1 and TRBJ2-1, is KAGVTQTPRYLIKTRGQQVTLSCSPISGHRSVSWYQQTPGQGLQFLFEYFSETQRNKGNFPGRFSGRQFSNSRSEMNVSTLELGDSALYLCASSLAGTGVEQFFGPGTRLTVL.